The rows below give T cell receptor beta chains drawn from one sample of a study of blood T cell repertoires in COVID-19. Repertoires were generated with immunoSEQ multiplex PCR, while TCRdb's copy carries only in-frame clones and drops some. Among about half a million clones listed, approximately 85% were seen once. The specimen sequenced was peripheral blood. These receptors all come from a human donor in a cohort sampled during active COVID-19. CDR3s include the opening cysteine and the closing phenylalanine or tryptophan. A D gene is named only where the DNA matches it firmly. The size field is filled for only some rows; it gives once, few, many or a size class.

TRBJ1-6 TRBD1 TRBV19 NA TGTGCCACCACGGACAGGGAATATAATTCACCCCTCCACTTT CATTDREYNSPLHF
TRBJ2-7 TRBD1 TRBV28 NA TGTGCCAGCAGTTCCCCAGGACAGGGGGCCTACGAGCAGTACTTC CASSSPGQGAYEQYF
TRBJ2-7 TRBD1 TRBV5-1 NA TGCGCCAGCAGCCGGGACAGGGTTTCCGAGCAGTACTTC CASSRDRVSEQYF
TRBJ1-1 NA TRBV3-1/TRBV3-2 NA TGTGCCAGCAGCCCTCCTGGGGCGGTGAACACTGAAGCTTTCTTT CASSPPGAVNTEAFF
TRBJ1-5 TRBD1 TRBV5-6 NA TGTGCCAGCAGCCTAAAGACAGGACAGGGAGGTCAGCCCCAGCATTTT CASSLKTGQGGQPQHF
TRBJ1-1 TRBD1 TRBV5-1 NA TGCGCCAGCAGCTCGGAACTACAGGGGGCTGAAGCTTTCTTT CASSSELQGAEAFF
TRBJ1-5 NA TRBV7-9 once TGTGCCAGCAGCTTAGGAGTCAATCAGCCCCAGCATTTT CASSLGVNQPQHF
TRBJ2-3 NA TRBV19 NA TGTGCCAGTAGCCCCTTGCGGAGCACAGATACGCAGTATTTT CASSPLRSTDTQYF
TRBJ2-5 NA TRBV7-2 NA TGTGCCAGCAGCTCGCGGGTCCAAGAGACCCAGTACTTC CASSSRVQETQYF
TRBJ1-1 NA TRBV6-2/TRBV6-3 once TGTGCCAGCAGCCGATCCGGGGGGGCAGGAACTGAAGCTTTCTTT CASSRSGGAGTEAFF
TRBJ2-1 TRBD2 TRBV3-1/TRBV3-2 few TGTGCCAGCAGCCTCTCAAAGGCAAGACTAGCGGGAGTCCCGTACAATGAGCAGTTCTTC CASSLSKARLAGVPYNEQFF
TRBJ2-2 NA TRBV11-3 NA TGTGCCAGCAGCTTAGGGACGAGGGCCACCGGGGAGCTGTTTTTT CASSLGTRATGELFF
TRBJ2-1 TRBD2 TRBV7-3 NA TGTGCCAGCAGCACGGGACTAGCGGGTGAGCAGTTCTTC CASSTGLAGEQFF
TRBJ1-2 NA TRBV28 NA TGTGCCAGCAGTTTGTTAGTGACAGGCGGGTGGGACACCTTC CASSLLVTGGWDTF
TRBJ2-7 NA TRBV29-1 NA TGCAGCGGTGTTGCAGGGTACGAGCAGTACTTC CSGVAGYEQYF
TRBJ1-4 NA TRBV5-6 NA TGTGCCAGTTCTACCGGGACATGGGAAAAACTGTTTTTT CASSTGTWEKLFF
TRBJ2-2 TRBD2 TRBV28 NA TGTGCCCTTCGTAGCGGGAGGCGTGCCGGGGAGCTGTTTTTT CALRSGRRAGELFF
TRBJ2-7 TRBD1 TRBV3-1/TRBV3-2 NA TGTGCCAGCAGCCGACGACAGGGGAACGAGCAGTACTTC CASSRRQGNEQYF